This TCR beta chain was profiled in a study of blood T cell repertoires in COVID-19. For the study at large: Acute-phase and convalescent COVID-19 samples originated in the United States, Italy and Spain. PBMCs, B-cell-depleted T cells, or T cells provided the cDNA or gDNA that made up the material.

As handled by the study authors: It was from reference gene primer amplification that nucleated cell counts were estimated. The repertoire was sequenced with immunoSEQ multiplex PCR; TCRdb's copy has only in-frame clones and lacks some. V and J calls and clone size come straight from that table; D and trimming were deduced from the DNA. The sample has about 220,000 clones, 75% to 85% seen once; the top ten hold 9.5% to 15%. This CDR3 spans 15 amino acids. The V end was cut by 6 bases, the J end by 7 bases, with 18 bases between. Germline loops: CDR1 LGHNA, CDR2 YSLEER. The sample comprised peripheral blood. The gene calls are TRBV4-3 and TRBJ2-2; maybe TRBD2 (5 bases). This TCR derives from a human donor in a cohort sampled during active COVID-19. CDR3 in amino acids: CASSPVERASGELFF. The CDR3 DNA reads TGCGCCAGCAGTCCCGTGGAGAGGGCTAGCGGGGAGCTGTTTTTT.